The 10 T cell receptor beta chains listed next were all sequenced from one sample in a study of neurological immune-mediated disorders. TCRdb passed the 5' RACE reads through MiXCR, listing each CDR3 protein once. The sample has 55,000 to 70,000 distinct CDR3 sequences; around 3.9% are singletons. Material for sequencing was PBMCs. The receptors come from a man aged 25-45 years with multiple sclerosis.

This clonotype has ten or more counts. The chain combines TRBV19 with TRBJ2-1; D ambiguous. V was clipped by 3 bases and J by 3 bases, with 6 bases between them. The CDR3 is 13 amino acids. In germline, CDR1 is LNHDA, CDR2 SQIVND (reference sequence). The CDR3 DNA sequence: TGTGCCAGTAGTATCTACAACTACAATGAGCAGTTCTTC. Translated, it gives CASSIYNYNEQFF. The full variable domain, completed using reference TRBV19 and TRBJ2-1, is DGGITQSPKYLFRKEGQNVTLSCEQNLNHDAMYWYRQDPGQGLRLIYYSQIVNDFQKGDIAEGYSVSREKKESFPLTVTSAQKNPTAFYLCASSIYNYNEQFFGPGTRLTVL.

The rearrangement joins TRBV19 to TRBJ1-1; possible D gene TRBD1, 6 bases. Germline V gene data show CDR1 as LNHDA and CDR2 as SQIVND (reference sequence). V was trimmed by 2 bases and J by 3 bases, leaving 13 bases between them. The CDR3 runs to 15 residues. In nucleotides, the CDR3 is TGTGCCAGTAGTATATGGGGGGCTGTCGACACTGAAGCTTTCTTT. It translates to CASSIWGAVDTEAFF.

In regard to this clonotype: The junction shows a germline mismatch at one end, possibly a read error. The rearrangement links TRBV4-3 to TRBJ1-6, with D perhaps matching TRBD1 (5 bases). CDR1 is LGHNA, CDR2 YSLEER, per germline. This CDR3 comprises 15 residues. The CDR3, as DNA: TGCGCCAGCAGCCAAGACAGGCAGGATAGGACACCCCTCAACTTT. This encodes CASSQDRQDRTPLNF.

This clonotype came up many times. The chain uses TRBV4-1 and TRBJ2-5; 10 bases are shared with TRBD2. Looked up from germline, CDR1 is MGHRA and CDR2 is YSYEKL. The V and J ends lost 3 bases and 1 base, in that order; junction bases with no gene match: 8. CDR3 length: 17 residues. CDR3 sequence: CASSQGIAGGRQETQYF. In DNA form, the CDR3 reads TGCGCCAGCAGCCAGGGGATAGCGGGGGGCCGCCAAGAGACCCAGTACTTC.

In its sample, this clonotype was seen many times. The chain employs TRBV20-1 and TRBJ1-5, with D hard to call. Germline lookup yields CDR1 DFQATT and CDR2 SNEGSKA (reference sequence). This CDR3 is 15 amino acids long. V shed 2 bases and J shed 0 bases, with 11 bases lying between them. CDR3 region: CSARSARLSNQPQHF. Here the CDR3 DNA reads TGCAGTGCTAGATCCGCCAGGCTTAGCAATCAGCCCCAGCATTTT.

The chain is built from TRBV11-2 and TRBJ2-6; D unresolved. This CDR3 comprises 16 residues. V was shortened by 3 bases and J by 0 bases, with 9 bases between the two germline ends. The germline V gene has CDR1 SGHAT and CDR2 FQNNGV. The CDR3 loop reads CASSFSRTSGANVLTF. The CDR3 bases are TGTGCCAGCAGCTTCAGTAGGACCTCTGGGGCCAACGTCCTGACTTTC.

This clonotype was recorded at least ten times. CDR3 in amino acids: CSADSHSGNTIYF. In DNA, the CDR3 is TGCAGTGCTGACAGCCACTCTGGAAACACCATATATTTT. V gene TRBV20-1 combines with J gene TRBJ1-3, with a tentative D call TRBD1 (5 bases). Germline V CDR1 and CDR2: DFQATT, SNEGSKA (reference sequence). The V end lost 5 bases, the J end lost 0 bases, and 8 bases lay between the germline ends. The CDR3 runs 13 residues.

This clonotype was seen repeatedly, ten times or more. The gene calls are TRBV20-1 and TRBJ2-2; D is undetermined. CDR1 and CDR2 (germline): DFQATT, SNEGSKA (reference sequence). The V and J ends lost 1 base and 7 bases respectively, with 13 bases between them. CDR3 length: 14 amino acids. The CDR3 DNA reads as TGCAGTGCTAGAGCGCAGGTTATCAGCGGGGAGCTGTTTTTT. It yields the protein CSARAQVISGELFF.

This clonotype was found many times. The chain recombines TRBV4-1 with TRBJ1-1; D is unresolved. CDR1 and CDR2 (germline): MGHRA, YSYEKL. The CDR3 loop spans 12 amino acids. Trimming cost V 4 bases and J 7 bases, with 10 bases left between them. CDR3 in DNA: TGCGCCAGCAGCCTAAGATCCCATGAAGCTTTCTTT. Translated: CASSLRSHEAFF.

At least ten counts were recorded for this clonotype. This chain uses TRBV5-1 with TRBJ1-1, with 8 bases identical to TRBD1. After removal of 4 bases from V and 6 bases from J, the junction contained 11 bases not matched to a gene. Germline V gene data show CDR1 as SGHRS and CDR2 as YFSETQ. The CDR3 runs 15 residues. CDR3 protein: CASSDGQGILAEAFF. The CDR3, as DNA: TGCGCCAGCAGCGACGGACAGGGAATTTTGGCTGAAGCTTTCTTT. The whole variable domain, remainder taken from reference TRBV5-1 and TRBJ1-1, is KAGVTQTPRYLIKTRGQQVTLSCSPISGHRSVSWYQQTPGQGLQFLFEYFSETQRNKGNFPGRFSGRQFSNSRSEMNVSTLELGDSALYLCASSDGQGILAEAFFGQGTRLTVV.